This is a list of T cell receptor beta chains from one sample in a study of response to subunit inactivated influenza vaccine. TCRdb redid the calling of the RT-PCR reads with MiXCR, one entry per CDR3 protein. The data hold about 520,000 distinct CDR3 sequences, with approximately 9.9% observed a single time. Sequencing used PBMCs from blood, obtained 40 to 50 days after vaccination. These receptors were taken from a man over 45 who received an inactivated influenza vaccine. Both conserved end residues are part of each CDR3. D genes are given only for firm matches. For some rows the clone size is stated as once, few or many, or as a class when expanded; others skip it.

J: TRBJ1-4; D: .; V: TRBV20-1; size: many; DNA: TGCAGTGCTAGATCCCCGGACCGCGGAACTAATGAAAAACTGTTTTTT; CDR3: CSARSPDRGTNEKLFF
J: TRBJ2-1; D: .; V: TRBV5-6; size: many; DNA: TGTGCCAGCAGCTTACGTCAGATCTACAATGAGCAGTTCTTC; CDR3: CASSLRQIYNEQFF
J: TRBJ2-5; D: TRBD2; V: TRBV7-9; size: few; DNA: TGTGCCAGCAGCTTAATGACGGGAGGGACCAAAGAGACCCAGTACTTC; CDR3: CASSLMTGGTKETQYF
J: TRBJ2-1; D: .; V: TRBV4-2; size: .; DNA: TGTGCCAGCAGCCAAGATTGGCAGGGGGGGTTTGACAATGAGCAGTTCTTC; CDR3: CASSQDWQGGFDNEQFF
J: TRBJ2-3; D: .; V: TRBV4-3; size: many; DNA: TGCGCCAGCAGCCAAGATATATCGGGGACAGATACGCAGTATTTT; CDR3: CASSQDISGTDTQYF
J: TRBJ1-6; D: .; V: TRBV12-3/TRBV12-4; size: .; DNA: TGTGCCAGCAGCCCCGGGATCCCAGGTTCACCCCTCCACTTT; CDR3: CASSPGIPGSPLHF
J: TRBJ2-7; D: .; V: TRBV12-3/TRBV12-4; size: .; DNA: TGTGCCAGCAGTTTTGTGGTTAGCTCCTACGAGCAGTACTTC; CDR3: CASSFVVSSYEQYF
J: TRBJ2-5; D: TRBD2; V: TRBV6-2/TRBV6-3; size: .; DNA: TGTGCCAGCAGATACCCCGCAACACTAGCGGGCAGACAAGAGACCCAGTACTTC; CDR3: CASRYPATLAGRQETQYF
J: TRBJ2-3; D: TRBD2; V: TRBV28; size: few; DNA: TGTGCCAGCAGTTTAGTAGGGGGGCTAGCGGGAGGTGGAGCAGATACGCAGTATTTT; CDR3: CASSLVGGLAGGGADTQYF
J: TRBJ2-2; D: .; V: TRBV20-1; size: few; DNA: TGCAGTGCTAGAGAGGGGGGGGCCGGCGGGGAGCTGTTTTTT; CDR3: CSAREGGAGGELFF
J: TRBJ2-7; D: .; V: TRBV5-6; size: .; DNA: TGTGCCAGCAGCTTGGGCGGCAGGGGGGCCTACGAGCAGTACTTC; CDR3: CASSLGGRGAYEQYF
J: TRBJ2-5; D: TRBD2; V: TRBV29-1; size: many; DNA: TGCAGCGTTGGGAAGACTAGCGGAGAGACCCAGTACTTC; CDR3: CSVGKTSGETQYF
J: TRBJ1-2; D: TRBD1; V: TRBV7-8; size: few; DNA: TGTGCCAGCAGCTCCCACCGGGACAGGGGCTTACTTGGCTACACCTTC; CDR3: CASSSHRDRGLLGYTF